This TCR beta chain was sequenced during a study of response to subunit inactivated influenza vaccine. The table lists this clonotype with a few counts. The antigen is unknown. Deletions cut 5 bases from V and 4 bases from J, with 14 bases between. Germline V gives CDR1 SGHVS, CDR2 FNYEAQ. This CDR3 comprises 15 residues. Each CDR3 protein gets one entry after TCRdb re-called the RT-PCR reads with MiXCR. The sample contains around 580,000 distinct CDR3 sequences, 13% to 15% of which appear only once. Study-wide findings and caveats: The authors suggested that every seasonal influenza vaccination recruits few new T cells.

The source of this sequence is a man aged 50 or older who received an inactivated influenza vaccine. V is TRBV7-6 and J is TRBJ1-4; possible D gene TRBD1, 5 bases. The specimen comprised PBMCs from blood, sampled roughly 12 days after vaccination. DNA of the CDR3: TGTGCCAGCAGCGCCGTCGGGGGTGGTAATGAAAAACTGTTTTTT. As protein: CASSAVGGGNEKLFF.